This T cell receptor (beta chain) was identified during a study of cytomegalovirus exposure and HLA in healthy donors. Study-level points and caveats: Some V segments (TRBV6-2 and TRBV6-3 among them) were excluded as indistinguishable. Productive status was seen about 90% or about 30% of the time for most TCR beta V segments in an earlier analysis. Researchers reported in a later analysis that a missense DCLRE1C variant was tied to TCR beta V- and J-gene trimming.

The V and J ends lost 8 bases and 7 bases, in that order; junction bases with no gene match: 8. The germline CDR1 and CDR2 sequences are SGHRS and YFSETQ. The CDR3 loop spans 13 amino acids. For this clone: Its matching antigen is unknown.

The study ran its PCR with 60 Vbeta and 13 Jbeta primers. Original data processing: In a later analysis, the count reached roughly 80 million unique TCR beta chains, with 8.5 million to 14 million shared. Assay: immunoSEQ multiplex PCR; the TCRdb copy retains only in-frame clones and omits some. V and J calls and clone size are those listed in that table; D and trimming were worked out from the DNA. This sample has about 140,000 clones; 80% occur once, and the top ten carry about 4.4%. The sample was PBMCs. V usage is TRBV5-1 and J usage is TRBJ1-2; the match to TRBD1 covers 10 bases. This clonotype was obtained from a man aged 40-49 years in good health and CMV-seronegative. This CDR3 is CASKSDRGLGYTF. CDR3 bases: TGCGCCAGTAAAAGCGACAGGGGGCTTGGCTACACCTTC.